Listed here is a single T cell receptor (beta chain). Its antigen is still unknown. These data originate in a study of response to subunit inactivated influenza vaccine. The study, taken as a whole, reports: It was suggested by the authors that few new T cells are recruited by each seasonal influenza vaccination.

In TCRdb, the RT-PCR reads were re-called with MiXCR into one record per CDR3 protein. The table records around 710,000 distinct CDR3 sequences, more than 11% of them present only once. Trimming shortened V by 7 bases and J by 0 bases, and 9 bases separated the two germline ends. CDR1 and CDR2 (germline): MNHEY, SMNVEV (reference sequence). This CDR3 has 13 residues. The sequence derives from a man aged 50-60 years who received an inactivated influenza vaccine. Material: PBMCs from blood, obtained roughly 15 days before vaccination. The chain links TRBV27 to TRBJ2-5; D not resolved. The CDR3: CASKFTNQETQYF. Here the CDR3 DNA reads TGTGCCAGCAAATTCACCAACCAAGAGACCCAGTACTTC.